Listed below are T cell receptor beta chains from one sample, sequenced in a study of OX40 agonist ivuxolimab in advanced cancers. Repertoires were generated with immunoSEQ multiplex PCR, while TCRdb's copy carries only in-frame clones and drops some. The data hold tens of thousands of clones, with over 80% observed a single time. The input for sequencing was CD4+ or CD8+ T cells sorted from blood, taken in a trial of the OX40 agonist ivuxolimab. These receptor sequences come from an adult with an advanced solid tumor such as melanoma, head and neck, liver or kidney cancer. CDR3s include the opening cysteine and the closing phenylalanine or tryptophan. The D gene is left open where the match is weak. Clone size appears in some rows only: once, few, many, or a class for an expanded clone.

j_gene	v_gene	abundance	d_gene	CDR3aa	CDR3nt
TRBJ2-1	TRBV6-1	NA	NA	CASSELVGGDEQFF	TGTGCCAGCAGTGAACTGGTGGGTGGCGATGAGCAGTTCTTC
TRBJ1-3	TRBV18	NA	TRBD1	CASSPPGQGNTIYF	TGTGCCAGCTCACCACCGGGACAGGGAAACACCATATATTTT
TRBJ1-1	TRBV6-5	NA	NA	CASSYSFRTVNTEAFF	TGTGCCAGCAGTTACTCCTTCCGGACAGTGAACACTGAAGCTTTCTTT
TRBJ1-4	TRBV7-8	NA	NA	CASSLGVGAREKLFF	TGTGCCAGCAGCTTAGGAGTAGGGGCGCGGGAAAAACTGTTTTTT
TRBJ2-1	TRBV5-6	NA	TRBD1	CASSSSQGALRYEQFF	TGTGCCAGCAGCTCTTCACAGGGGGCTTTAAGATATGAGCAGTTCTTC
TRBJ2-3	TRBV7-9	NA	TRBD2	CASSLTSGGITDTQYF	TGTGCCAGCAGCTTGACTAGCGGGGGTATCACAGATACGCAGTATTTT
TRBJ2-7	TRBV19	NA	NA	CASSPPGGSEQYF	TGTGCCAGTAGTCCCCCTGGGGGTAGTGAGCAGTACTTC
TRBJ2-5	TRBV7-9	once	NA	CASSQQATGAETQYF	TGTGCCAGCAGCCAGCAAGCCACGGGGGCAGAGACCCAGTACTTC
TRBJ2-1	TRBV18	NA	NA	CASSPPSETPLYNEQFF	TGTGCCAGCTCACCACCTTCAGAGACTCCCCTCTACAATGAGCAGTTCTTC
TRBJ2-1	TRBV15	NA	NA	CATSERDYAYNEQFF	TGTGCCACCAGCGAGAGGGATTATGCCTACAATGAGCAGTTCTTC
TRBJ2-7	TRBV4-2	NA	NA	CASSQSTLRRFEQYF	TGTGCCAGCAGCCAAAGCACTCTACGGCGATTCGAGCAGTACTTC
TRBJ2-1	TRBV5-1	NA	TRBD2	CASSLVLAGGGNEQFF	TGCGCCAGCAGCTTGGTCCTCGCGGGGGGCGGAAATGAGCAGTTCTTC
TRBJ1-6	TRBV7-9	few	NA	CASSFEEPLHF	TGTGCCAGCAGCTTCGAGGAACCCCTCCACTTT
TRBJ1-1	TRBV7-9	NA	NA	CASTVEGWLNTEAFF	TGTGCCAGCACCGTGGAGGGGTGGCTGAACACTGAAGCTTTCTTT
TRBJ2-2	TRBV19	NA	NA	CASSSSLLWELGTGELFF	TGTGCCAGTAGTTCTTCGCTTCTGTGGGAGCTGGGAACCGGGGAGCTGTTTTTT
TRBJ1-2	TRBV19	NA	NA	CASRSTRGRNYGYTF	TGTGCCAGTAGGTCCACCAGGGGAAGGAACTATGGCTACACCTTC
TRBJ1-4	TRBV7-9	NA	NA	CASSSPDGFNEKLFF	TGTGCCAGCAGCTCCCCGGACGGGTTTAATGAAAAACTGTTTTTT
TRBJ1-5	TRBV9	NA	NA	CASSPDGGGNQPQHF	TGTGCCAGCAGCCCCGACGGCGGGGGCAATCAGCCCCAGCATTTT